This TCR beta chain was retrieved from a study of technical replicates of blood from four donors. The CDR3 loop spans 16 amino acids. The junction had 6 bases not matched to a gene; V was cut back by 4 bases and J by 2 bases. Germline V gene lookup returns CDR1 SGHRS and CDR2 YFSETQ. Sequenced by immunoSEQ multiplex PCR; TCRdb stores in-frame clones only, minus some. The table has fewer than 85,000 clones, about 95% seen once. The V and J genes are TRBV5-1 and TRBJ2-2; the match to TRBD1 covers 9 bases. This clonotype was sampled from a human donor in good health. Sequencing used T cells isolated from PBMCs. The DNA for the CDR3 is TGCGCCAGCAGCCTAAGGACAGGGGCAAACACCGGGGAGCTGTTTTTT. This gives the protein CASSLRTGANTGELFF.